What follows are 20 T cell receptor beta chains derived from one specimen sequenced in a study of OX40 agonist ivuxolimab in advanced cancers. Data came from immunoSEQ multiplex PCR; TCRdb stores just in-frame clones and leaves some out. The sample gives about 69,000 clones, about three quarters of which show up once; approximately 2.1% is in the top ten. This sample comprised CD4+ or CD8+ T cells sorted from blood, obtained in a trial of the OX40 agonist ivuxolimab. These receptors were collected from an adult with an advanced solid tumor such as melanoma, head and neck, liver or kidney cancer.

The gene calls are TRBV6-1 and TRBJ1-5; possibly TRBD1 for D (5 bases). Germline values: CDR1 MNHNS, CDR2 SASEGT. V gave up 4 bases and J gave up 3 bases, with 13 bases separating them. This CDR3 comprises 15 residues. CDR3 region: CASSGWGFNNQPQHF. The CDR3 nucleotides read TGTGCCAGCAGTGGATGGGGGTTTAACAATCAGCCCCAGCATTTT.

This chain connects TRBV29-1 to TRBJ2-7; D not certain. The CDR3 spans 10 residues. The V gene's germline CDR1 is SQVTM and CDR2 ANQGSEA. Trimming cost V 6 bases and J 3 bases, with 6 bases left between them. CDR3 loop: CSVADYEQYF. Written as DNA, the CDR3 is TGCAGCGTGGCCGACTACGAGCAGTACTTC.

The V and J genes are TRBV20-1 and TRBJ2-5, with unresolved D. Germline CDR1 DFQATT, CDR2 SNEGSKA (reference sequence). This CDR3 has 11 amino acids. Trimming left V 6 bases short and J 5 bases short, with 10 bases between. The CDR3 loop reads CSARPGETQYF. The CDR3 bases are TGCAGTGCGAGACCCGGCGAGACCCAGTACTTC.

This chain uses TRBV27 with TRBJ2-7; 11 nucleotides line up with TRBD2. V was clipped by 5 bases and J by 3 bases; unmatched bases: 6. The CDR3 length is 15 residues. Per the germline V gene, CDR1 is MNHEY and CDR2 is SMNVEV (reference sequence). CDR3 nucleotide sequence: TGTGCCAGCAGTACTACTAGCGGGAGTAACTACGAGCAGTACTTC. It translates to CASSTTSGSNYEQYF.

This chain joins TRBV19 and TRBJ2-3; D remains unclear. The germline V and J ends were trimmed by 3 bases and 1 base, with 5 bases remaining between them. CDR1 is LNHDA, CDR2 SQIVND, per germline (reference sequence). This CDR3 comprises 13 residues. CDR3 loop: CASSMRRTDTQYF. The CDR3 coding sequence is TGTGCCAGTAGTATGCGTCGCACAGATACGCAGTATTTT.

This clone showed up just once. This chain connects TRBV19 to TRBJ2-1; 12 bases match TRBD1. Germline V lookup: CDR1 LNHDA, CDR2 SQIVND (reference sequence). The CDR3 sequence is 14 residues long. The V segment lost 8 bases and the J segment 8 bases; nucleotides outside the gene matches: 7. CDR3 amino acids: CASRDRGRGDEQFF. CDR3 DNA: TGTGCCAGTCGGGACAGGGGGCGTGGAGATGAGCAGTTCTTC.

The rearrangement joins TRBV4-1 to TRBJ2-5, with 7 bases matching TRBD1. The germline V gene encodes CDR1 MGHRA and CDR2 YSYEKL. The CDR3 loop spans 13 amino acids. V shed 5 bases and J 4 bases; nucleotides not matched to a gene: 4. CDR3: CASSKYRGETQYF. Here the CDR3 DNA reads TGCGCCAGCAGCAAATACAGGGGAGAGACCCAGTACTTC.

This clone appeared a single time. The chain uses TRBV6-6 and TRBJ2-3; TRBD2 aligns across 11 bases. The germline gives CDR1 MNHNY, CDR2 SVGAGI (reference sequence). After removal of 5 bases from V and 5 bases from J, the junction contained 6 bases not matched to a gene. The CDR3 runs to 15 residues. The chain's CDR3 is CASSDTSGGLDTQYF. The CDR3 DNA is TGTGCCAGCAGTGACACTAGCGGGGGATTAGATACGCAGTATTTT.

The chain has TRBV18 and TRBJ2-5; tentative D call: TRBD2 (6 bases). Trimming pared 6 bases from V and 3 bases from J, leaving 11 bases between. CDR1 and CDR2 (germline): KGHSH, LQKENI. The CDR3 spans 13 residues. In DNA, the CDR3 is TGTGCCAGCTCCCCGGGACTCAAAGAGACCCAGTACTTC. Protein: CASSPGLKETQYF.

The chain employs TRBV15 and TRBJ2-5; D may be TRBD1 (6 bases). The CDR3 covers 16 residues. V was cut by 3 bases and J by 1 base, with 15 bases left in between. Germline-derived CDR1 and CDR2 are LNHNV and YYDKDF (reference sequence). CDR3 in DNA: TGTGCCACCAGCAGTGGGCAGGGGCAAACCCAAGAGACCCAGTACTTC. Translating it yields CATSSGQGQTQETQYF. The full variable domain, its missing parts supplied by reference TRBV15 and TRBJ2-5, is DAMVIQNPRYQVTQFGKPVTLSCSQTLNHNVMYWYQQKSSQAPKLLFHYYDKDFNNEADTPDNFQSRRPNTSFCFLDIRSPGLGDTAMYLCATSSGQGQTQETQYFGPGTRLLVL.

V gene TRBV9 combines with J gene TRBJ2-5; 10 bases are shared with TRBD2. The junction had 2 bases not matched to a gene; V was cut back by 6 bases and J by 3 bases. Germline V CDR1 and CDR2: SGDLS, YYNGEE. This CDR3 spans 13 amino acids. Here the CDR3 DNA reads TGTGCCAGCAACAGCGGGGGGGAAGAGACCCAGTACTTC. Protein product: CASNSGGEETQYF.

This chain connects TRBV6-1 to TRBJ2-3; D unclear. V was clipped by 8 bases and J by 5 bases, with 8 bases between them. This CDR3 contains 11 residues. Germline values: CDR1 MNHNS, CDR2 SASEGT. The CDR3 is CASRIGDTQYF. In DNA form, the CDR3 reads TGTGCCAGCCGAATAGGAGATACGCAGTATTTT.

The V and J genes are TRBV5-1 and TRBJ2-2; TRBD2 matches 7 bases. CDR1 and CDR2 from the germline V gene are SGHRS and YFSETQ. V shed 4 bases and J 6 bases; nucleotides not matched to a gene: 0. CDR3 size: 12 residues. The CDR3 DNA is TGCGCCAGCAGCCGGGAGGCCGGGGAGCTGTTTTTT. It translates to CASSREAGELFF.

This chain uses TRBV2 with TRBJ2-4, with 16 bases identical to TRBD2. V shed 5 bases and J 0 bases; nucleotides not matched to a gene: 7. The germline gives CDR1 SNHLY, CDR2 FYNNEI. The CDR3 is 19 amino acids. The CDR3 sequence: CASSKGLAGGPGAKNIQYF. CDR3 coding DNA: TGTGCCAGCAGTAAGGGACTAGCGGGAGGGCCGGGAGCCAAAAACATTCAGTACTTC.

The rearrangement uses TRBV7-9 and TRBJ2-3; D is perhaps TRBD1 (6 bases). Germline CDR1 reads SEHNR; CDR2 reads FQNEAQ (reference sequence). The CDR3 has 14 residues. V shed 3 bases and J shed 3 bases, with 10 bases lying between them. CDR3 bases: TGTGCCAGCAGCTTTTTCAGGGGTACAGATACGCAGTATTTT. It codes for CASSFFRGTDTQYF.

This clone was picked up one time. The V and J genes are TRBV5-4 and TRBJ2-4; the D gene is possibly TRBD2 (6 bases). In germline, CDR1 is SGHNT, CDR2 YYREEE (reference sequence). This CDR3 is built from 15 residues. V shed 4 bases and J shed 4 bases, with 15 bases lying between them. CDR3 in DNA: TGTGCCAGCAGCCCATCAGCCGGGACTAAAAACATTCAGTACTTC. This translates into CASSPSAGTKNIQYF.

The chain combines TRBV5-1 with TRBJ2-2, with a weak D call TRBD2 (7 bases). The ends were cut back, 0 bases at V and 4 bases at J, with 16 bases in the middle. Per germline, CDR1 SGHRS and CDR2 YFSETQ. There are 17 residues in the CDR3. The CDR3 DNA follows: TGCGCCAGCAGCTTGGCCATTGCGGGGGCCGGCACCGGGGAGCTGTTTTTT. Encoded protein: CASSLAIAGAGTGELFF.

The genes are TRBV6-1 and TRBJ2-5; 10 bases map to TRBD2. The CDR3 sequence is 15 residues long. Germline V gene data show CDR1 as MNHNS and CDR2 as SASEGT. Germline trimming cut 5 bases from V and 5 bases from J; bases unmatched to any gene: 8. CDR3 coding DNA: TGTGCCAGCAGTACAACCCTAGCGGGAGATGAGACCCAGTACTTC. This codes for CASSTTLAGDETQYF.

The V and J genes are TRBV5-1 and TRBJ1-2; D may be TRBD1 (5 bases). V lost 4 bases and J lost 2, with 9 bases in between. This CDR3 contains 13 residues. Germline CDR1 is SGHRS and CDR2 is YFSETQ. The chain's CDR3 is CASSTGPNYGYTF. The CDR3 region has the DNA TGCGCCAGCAGCACGGGACCCAACTATGGCTACACCTTC.

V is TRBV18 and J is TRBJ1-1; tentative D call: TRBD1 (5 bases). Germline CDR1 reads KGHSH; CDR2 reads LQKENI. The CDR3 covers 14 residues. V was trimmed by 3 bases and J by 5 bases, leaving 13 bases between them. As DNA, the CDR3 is TGTGCCAGCTCACCCCGGGACGGTCTGACTGAAGCTTTCTTT. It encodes CASSPRDGLTEAFF.